These 12 T cell receptor beta chains originate from one sample sequenced in a study of beta chain features in type 1 diabetes. Expressed TCRB transcripts were sequenced, since all the RNA that had been isolated was reverse transcribed. Here immunoSEQ multiplex PCR was the method, and the copy in TCRdb shows in-frame clones only, minus some. The table includes around 340,000 clones, roughly 8% detected once. Material for sequencing was central memory CD4+ T cells from blood. Receptors originate from a young woman in good health.

In the case of this clone: A far bigger clonotype differs at one base, so this is likely a read error. Other DNA sequences within the sample encode an identical CDR3. The chain recombines TRBV6-1 with TRBJ2-7, with no clear D. This CDR3 is built from 11 residues. Looked up from germline, CDR1 is MNHNS and CDR2 is SASEGT. V lost 1 base to trimming and J lost 4 bases, with 2 bases between them. The CDR3 DNA reads as TGTGCCAGCAGTGAAGGGTACGAGCAGTACTTC. It codes for CASSEGYEQYF.

This clone was detected a few times. The chain combines TRBV4-2 with TRBJ1-1; a weak D match, TRBD1 (6 bases). The CDR3 runs to 16 residues. Germline loops: CDR1 LGHNA, CDR2 YNFKEQ. Between the trimmed V and J ends, which lost 0 bases and 1 base, there was a span of 12 bases. The CDR3 DNA is TGTGCCAGCAGCCAAGACAGGGGCGGAGGGAACACTGAAGCTTTCTTT. Its translation: CASSQDRGGGNTEAFF.

This clone was recorded a few times. The DNA of the CDR3 is TGCGCCAGCAGCCAAGAAGTGTCGTCAGACAGCCCGCGGTACTTC. Translated: CASSQEVSSDSPRYF. The chain recombines TRBV4-3 with TRBJ2-7; a weak D match, TRBD1 (5 bases). CDR3 length: 15 amino acids. V gave up 0 bases and J gave up 12 bases, with 21 bases separating them. Germline V gene lookup returns CDR1 LGHNA and CDR2 YSLEER.

This clone was found a few times. The rearrangement joins TRBV5-1 to TRBJ2-2, with a possible D match to TRBD1 (5 bases). CDR1 is SGHRS, CDR2 YFSETQ, per germline. The CDR3 has 16 residues. The V end was cut by 2 bases, the J end by 2 bases, with 13 bases between. CDR3 nucleotide sequence: TGCGCCAGCAGCTTTCTGGGGCACTCTAACACCGGGGAGCTGTTTTTT. Amino acid sequence: CASSFLGHSNTGELFF.

This clone was observed a handful of times. The rearrangement uses TRBV23-1 and TRBJ1-4, with D perhaps matching TRBD1 (5 bases). TRBV23-1 belongs to the ORF category, with a function that is uncertain. V was pared by 4 bases and J by 7 bases, with 22 bases between. CDR3 length equals 17 residues. The CDR3 sequence: CASSLIGGEPPIEKLFF. The CDR3 DNA is TGCGCCAGCAGTCTTATCGGAGGGGAGCCCCCAATTGAAAAACTGTTTTTT.

The V and J genes are TRBV5-5 and TRBJ2-2, with a tentative D call TRBD1 (5 bases). V was trimmed by 4 bases and J by 4 bases, leaving 14 bases between them. CDR1 is SGHKS and CDR2 is YYEKEE in the germline V gene (reference sequence). This CDR3 region has 15 residues. The CDR3 bases are TGTGCCAGCAGCCCGGCAGGGTCGGGCACCGGGGAGCTGTTTTTT. It translates to CASSPAGSGTGELFF.

This sequence joins TRBV29-1 and TRBJ2-5; 12 bases map to TRBD2. V lost 5 bases to trimming and J lost 5 bases; unmatched junction nucleotides: 3. The CDR3 contains 13 residues. Germline CDR1 reads SQVTM; CDR2 reads ANQGSEA. CDR3 bases: TGCAGCGTTACTAGCGGGGGGCGGGAGACCCAGTACTTC. This gives the protein CSVTSGGRETQYF.

This clone turned up a few times. The rearrangement links TRBV2 to TRBJ2-2, with D possibly TRBD1 on 6 matching bases. The CDR3 is 14 residues long. Between the trimmed V and J ends, which lost 10 bases and 2 bases, there was a span of 14 bases. Per the germline V gene, CDR1 is SNHLY and CDR2 is FYNNEI. CDR3 nucleotides: TGTGCCACGCGGCCCAGGGGAAACACCGGGGAGCTGTTTTTT. As protein: CATRPRGNTGELFF.

This clone has only a few counts. The CDR3 DNA follows: TGTGCCAGCCGGCCTAGCGGCGGCACAGATACGCAGTATTTT. Translation gives CASRPSGGTDTQYF. This rearrangement joins TRBV6-1 to TRBJ2-3, with TRBD2 matching over 7 bases. V shed 8 bases and J 1 base; nucleotides not matched to a gene: 6. The germline V gene encodes CDR1 MNHNS and CDR2 SASEGT. The CDR3 extends over 14 amino acids.

The gene calls are TRBV6-5 and TRBJ1-3; 11 bases align to TRBD1. There are 16 residues in the CDR3. Germline-derived CDR1 and CDR2 are MNHEY and SVGAGI. Germline trimming cut 4 bases from V and 0 bases from J; bases unmatched to any gene: 2. The CDR3 sequence: CASSWTGGYSGNTIYF. As DNA, the CDR3 is TGTGCCAGCAGTTGGACAGGGGGCTACTCTGGAAACACCATATATTTT.

This clone was seen a few times. This chain links TRBV4-2 with TRBJ1-5; D call uncertain. The CDR3 consists of 14 residues. V lost 0 bases and J lost 7, with 10 bases in between. Per germline, CDR1 LGHNA and CDR2 YNFKEQ. The CDR3 protein is CASSQERLTQPQHF. CDR3 sequence (DNA): TGTGCCAGCAGCCAAGAACGGCTTACCCAGCCCCAGCATTTT.

In this sample, this clone turned up many times. This chain links TRBV29-1 with TRBJ2-7, with a weak D call TRBD1 (5 bases). This CDR3 spans 11 amino acids. Trimming removed 8 bases at V and 5 bases at J, with 13 bases between. Germline assignment: CDR1 SQVTM and CDR2 ANQGSEA. CDR3: CSTLIQDEQYF. The CDR3 DNA reads TGCAGCACCCTGATACAGGACGAGCAGTACTTC.